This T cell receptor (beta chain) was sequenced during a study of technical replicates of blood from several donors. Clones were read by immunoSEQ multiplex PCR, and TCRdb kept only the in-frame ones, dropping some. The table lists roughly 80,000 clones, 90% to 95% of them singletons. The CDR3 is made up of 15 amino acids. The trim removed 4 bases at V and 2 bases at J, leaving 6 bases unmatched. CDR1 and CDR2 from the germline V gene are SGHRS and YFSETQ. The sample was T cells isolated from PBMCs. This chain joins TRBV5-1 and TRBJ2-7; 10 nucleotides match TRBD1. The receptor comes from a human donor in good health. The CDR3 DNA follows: TGCGCCAGCAGCCCAGATGGGACAGGGGCCTACGAGCAGTACTTC. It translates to CASSPDGTGAYEQYF.